The present T cell receptor (beta chain) was sequenced within a study of blood T cell repertoires in COVID-19. The overall study: Sample material is recorded as cDNA or gDNA derived from T cells, B-cell-depleted T cells, or PBMCs.

In the original workflow: Scientists estimated how many nucleated cells there were by amplifying reference gene primers. Profiled with immunoSEQ multiplex PCR; TCRdb holds only in-frame clones, not every one. D and trimming were read from the DNA, whereas the V and J calls and clone size are those reported in that table. The table has 270,000 or so clones, approximately 83% seen once. Self-reported history from a screening survey and questionnaire set each donor's cohort. V was pared by 6 bases and J by 0 bases, with 25 bases between. This CDR3 region has 19 residues. Per germline, CDR1 SEHNR and CDR2 FQNEAQ (reference sequence).

This receptor was taken from a man aged 50 or older who had recovered from COVID-19. The sample taken for sequencing was PBMCs or T cells enriched from blood (not recorded which). V usage is TRBV7-9 and J usage is TRBJ2-3; D possibly corresponds to TRBD2 (7 bases). The CDR3 DNA reads TGTGCCAGCAGTTCCCCGAGACAGGTCCTAGCGGCTAGCACAGATACGCAGTATTTT. It codes for CASSSPRQVLAASTDTQYF.